This T cell receptor beta chain was retrieved from a study of T cell changes during pregnancy in multiple sclerosis. Method: immunoSEQ multiplex PCR; TCRdb's copy keeps in-frame clones and lacks some. The data show 90,000 or so clones, with roughly nine tenths seen just once and roughly 4% held by the top ten. There are a few counts of this clone. Material: PBMCs, obtained in the first trimester of pregnancy. This receptor was obtained from a female donor in good health, serving as a control in a pregnancy study. Some clones in this sample may be carry-over from other donors' samples.

CDR3 DNA sequence: TGTGCCAGCAGTGGGGACAGGGGGGCTTTCTTT. Its protein product is CASSGDRGAFF. The chain joins TRBV28 to TRBJ1-1, with 11 bases that match TRBD1. Germline values: CDR1 MDHEN, CDR2 SYDVKM. Losses at the gene ends were 5 bases for V and 11 bases for J; bases not matched to a gene: 1. CDR3 length equals 11 residues.